This T cell receptor (beta chain) was sequenced during a study of early T cells in non-severe SARS-CoV-2 infection. Study summary: Sequencing targeted bulk RNA from unsorted whole blood, leaving chains unpaired. Overall study results and limits: Sequences matched to VDJdb favored anti-spike CD8 responses, while private and CD4 specificities were missed.

CDR1 and CDR2 from the germline V gene are SGHRS and YFSETQ. The trim removed 4 bases at V and 5 bases at J, leaving 8 bases unmatched. This CDR3 is built from 16 residues. This clonotype was seen many times. Its specificity is unknown. Researchers attached unique molecular identifiers to individual cDNA molecules. TCRdb redid the calling of the 5' RACE reads with MiXCR, one entry per CDR3 protein. Of roughly 38,000 distinct CDR3 sequences in the sample, almost 6% are singletons; the top ten hold 7.6%. The clonotype originates from an adult who was a healthcare worker with PCR-confirmed SARS-CoV-2 infection or an uninfected control (not recorded which). The sequenced material came from whole blood. The chain employs TRBV5-1 and TRBJ2-3, with 12 nucleotides matching TRBD1. The chain's CDR3 is CASSTTGTGGLDTQYF. CDR3 in DNA: TGCGCCAGCAGCACAACCGGGACAGGGGGCTTAGATACGCAGTATTTT.